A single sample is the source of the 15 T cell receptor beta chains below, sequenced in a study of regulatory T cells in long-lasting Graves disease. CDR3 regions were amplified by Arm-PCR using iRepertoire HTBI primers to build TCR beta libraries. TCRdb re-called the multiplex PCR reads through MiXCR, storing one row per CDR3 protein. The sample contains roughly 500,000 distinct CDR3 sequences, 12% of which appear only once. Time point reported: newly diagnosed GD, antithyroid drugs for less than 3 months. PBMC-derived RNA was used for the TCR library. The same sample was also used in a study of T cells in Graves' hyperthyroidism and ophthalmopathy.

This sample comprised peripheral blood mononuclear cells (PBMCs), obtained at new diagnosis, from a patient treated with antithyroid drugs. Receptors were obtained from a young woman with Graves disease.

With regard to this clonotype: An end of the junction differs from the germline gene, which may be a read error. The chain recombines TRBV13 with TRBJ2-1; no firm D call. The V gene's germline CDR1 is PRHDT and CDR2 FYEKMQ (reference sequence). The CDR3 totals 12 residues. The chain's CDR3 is CASSLIRNEHFF. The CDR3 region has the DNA TGTGCCAGCAGCTTAATCAGGAATGAGCACTTCTTC.

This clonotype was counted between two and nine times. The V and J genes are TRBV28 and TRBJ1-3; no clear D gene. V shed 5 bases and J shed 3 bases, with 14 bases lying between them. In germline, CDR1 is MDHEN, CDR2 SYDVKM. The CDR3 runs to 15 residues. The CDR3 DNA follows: TGTGCCAGCAGTCTCGGACTGCCGGATGGAAACACCATATATTTT. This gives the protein CASSLGLPDGNTIYF.

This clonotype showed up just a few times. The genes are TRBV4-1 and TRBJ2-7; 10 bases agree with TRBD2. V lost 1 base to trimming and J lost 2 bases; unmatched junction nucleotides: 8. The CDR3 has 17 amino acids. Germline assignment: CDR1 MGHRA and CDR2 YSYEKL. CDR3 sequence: CASSQAVGLAAPYEQYF. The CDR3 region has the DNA TGCGCCAGCAGCCAAGCGGTCGGACTAGCGGCGCCCTACGAGCAGTACTTC.

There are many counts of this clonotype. For the CDR3, the DNA is TGCAGTGTTATACATTTCGCAGGGGCCAGTGCTAACTATGGCTACACCTTC. Protein sequence: CSVIHFAGASANYGYTF. This chain connects TRBV20-1 to TRBJ1-2, with D possibly matching TRBD1 (6 bases). V was cut by 7 bases and J by 0 bases, with 24 bases left in between. Per the germline V gene, CDR1 is DFQATT and CDR2 is SNEGSKA (reference sequence). This CDR3 is built from 17 residues.

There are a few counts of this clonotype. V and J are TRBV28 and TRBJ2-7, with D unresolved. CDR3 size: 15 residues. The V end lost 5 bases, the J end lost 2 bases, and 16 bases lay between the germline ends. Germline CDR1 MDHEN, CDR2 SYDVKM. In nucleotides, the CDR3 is TGTGCCAGCAGTGAATCAGGCGAGGTTCCCTACGAGCAGTACTTC. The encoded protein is CASSESGEVPYEQYF.

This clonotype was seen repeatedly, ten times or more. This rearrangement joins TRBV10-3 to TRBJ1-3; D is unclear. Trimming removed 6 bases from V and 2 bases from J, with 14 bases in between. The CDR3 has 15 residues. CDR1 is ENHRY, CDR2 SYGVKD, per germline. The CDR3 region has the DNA TGTGCCATCAGCTCAAGGAGGACGGCTGGAAACACCATATATTTT. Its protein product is CAISSRRTAGNTIYF.

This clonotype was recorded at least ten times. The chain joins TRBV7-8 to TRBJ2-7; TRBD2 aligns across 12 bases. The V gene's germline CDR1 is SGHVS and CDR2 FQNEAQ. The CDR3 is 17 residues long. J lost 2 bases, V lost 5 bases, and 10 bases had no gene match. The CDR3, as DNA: TGTGCCAGCAGCACAGGGACTAGCGGGCATTACACCTACGAGCAGTACTTC. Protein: CASSTGTSGHYTYEQYF.

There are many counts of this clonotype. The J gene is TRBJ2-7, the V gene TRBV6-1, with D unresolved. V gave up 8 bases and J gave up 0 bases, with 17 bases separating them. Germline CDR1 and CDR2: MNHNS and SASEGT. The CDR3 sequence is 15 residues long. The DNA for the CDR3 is TGTGCCAGCCGCCGGCCTGCCGAATCCTCCTACGAGCAGTACTTC. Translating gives CASRRPAESSYEQYF.

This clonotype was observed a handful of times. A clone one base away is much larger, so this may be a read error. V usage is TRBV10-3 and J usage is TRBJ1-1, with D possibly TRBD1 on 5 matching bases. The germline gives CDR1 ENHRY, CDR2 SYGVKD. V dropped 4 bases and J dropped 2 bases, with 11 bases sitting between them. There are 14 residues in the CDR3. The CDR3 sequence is CAISGKDTNTEAFF. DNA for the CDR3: TGTGCCATCAGTGGGAAGGACACCAACACTGAAGCTTTCTTT.

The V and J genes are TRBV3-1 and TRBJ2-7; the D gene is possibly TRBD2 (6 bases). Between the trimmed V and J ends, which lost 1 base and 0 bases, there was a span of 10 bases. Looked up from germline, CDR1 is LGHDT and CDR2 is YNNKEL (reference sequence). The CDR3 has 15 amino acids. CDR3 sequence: CASSQGLASSYEQYF. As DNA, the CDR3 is TGTGCCAGCAGCCAAGGGCTAGCGAGCTCCTACGAGCAGTACTTC.

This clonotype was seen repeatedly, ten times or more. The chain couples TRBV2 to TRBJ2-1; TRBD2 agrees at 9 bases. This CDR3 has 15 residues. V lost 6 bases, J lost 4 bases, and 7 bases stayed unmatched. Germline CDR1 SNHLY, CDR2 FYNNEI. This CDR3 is CASSRLAGNYNEQFF. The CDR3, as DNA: TGTGCCAGCAGCCGCCTAGCGGGAAATTACAATGAGCAGTTCTTC. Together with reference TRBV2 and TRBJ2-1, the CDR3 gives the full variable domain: EPEVTQTPSHQVTQMGQEVILRCVPISNHLYFYWYRQILGQKVEFLVSFYNNEISEKSEIFDDQFSVERPDGSNFTLKIRSTKLEDSAMYFCASSRLAGNYNEQFFGPGTRLTVL.

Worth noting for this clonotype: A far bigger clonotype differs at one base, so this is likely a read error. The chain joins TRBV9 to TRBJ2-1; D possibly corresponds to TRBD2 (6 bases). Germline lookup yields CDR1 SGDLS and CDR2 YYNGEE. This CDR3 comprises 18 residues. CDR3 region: CASSQEVGETRKHYEQCF. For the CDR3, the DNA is TGTGCCAGCAGCCAAGAAGTTGGGGAGACTAGAAAGCATTATGAGCAGTGCTTC.

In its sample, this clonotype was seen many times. CDR3 bases: TGCAGTGCTAGAAACAGAGCGGGATCTTCCTACGAGCAGTACTTC. Protein product: CSARNRAGSSYEQYF. The chain employs TRBV20-1 and TRBJ2-7, with 7 positions matching TRBD2. The CDR3 has 15 amino acids. V lost 2 bases, J lost 1 base, and 8 bases stayed unmatched. The V gene's germline CDR1 is DFQATT and CDR2 SNEGSKA (reference sequence).

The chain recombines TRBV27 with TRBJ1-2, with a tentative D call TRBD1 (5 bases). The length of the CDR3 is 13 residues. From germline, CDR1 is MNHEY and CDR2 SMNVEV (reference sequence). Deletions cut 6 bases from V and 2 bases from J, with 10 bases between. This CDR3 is CASSQRQNYGYTF. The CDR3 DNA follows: TGTGCCAGCAGCCAGAGACAGAACTATGGCTACACCTTC.

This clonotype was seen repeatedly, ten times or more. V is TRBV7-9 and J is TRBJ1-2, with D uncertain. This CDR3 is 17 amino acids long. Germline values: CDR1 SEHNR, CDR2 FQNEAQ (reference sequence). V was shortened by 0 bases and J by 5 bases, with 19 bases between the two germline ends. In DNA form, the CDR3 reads TGTGCCAGCAGCTTAGCGGGGATCAGCCGGGGAGCATATGGCTACACCTTC. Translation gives CASSLAGISRGAYGYTF.